Included here is one TCR beta chain sequence, with context. Primed by a sample-barcoded 5' primer and a J-beta primer mix, a second PCR proceeded for 7 to 11 cycles. TCRdb re-called the 5' RACE reads with MiXCR, one entry per CDR3 protein. Among fewer than 900,000 distinct CDR3 sequences listed, about 36% were seen once. Germline loops: CDR1 LGHNA, CDR2 YNFKEQ. The CDR3 is 16 amino acids. These data are taken from a study of blood T cells in healthy people across ages. Sequencing was done on a sample of blood. The sequence came from a man between 18 and 29 years old in good health. The gene calls are TRBV4-2 and TRBJ2-7, with 9 bases identical to TRBD2. The J call may be mistaken, given a closer DNA end match to TRBJ2-5. CDR3 sequence reads: CASSQDGGGAPETQYF. Written as DNA, the CDR3 is TGTGCCAGCAGCCAAGATGGCGGGGGGGCCCCAGAGACCCAGTACTTC.